These 4 T cell receptor beta chains were sequenced from one sample in a study of shared clonotypes between healthy human individuals. The assay was immunoSEQ multiplex PCR, and TCRdb's table has in-frame clones only and misses some. Among some 2,400,000 clones listed, roughly 95% were seen once. The specimen was naive CD4+ T cells sorted from blood. Subset in this sample: CD45RA+ positively selected. Every receptor here comes from a man between 18 and 29 years old in good health.

This chain joins TRBV18 and TRBJ2-7; TRBD1 aligns across 7 bases. This CDR3 spans 15 amino acids. The germline CDR1 and CDR2 sequences are KGHSH and LQKENI. Losses at the gene ends were 2 bases for V and 4 bases for J; bases not matched to a gene: 8. The CDR3 reads CASSPGGTEKYEQYF. In DNA form, the CDR3 reads TGTGCCAGCTCACCAGGTGGGACAGAGAAATACGAGCAGTACTTC.

Concerning this clone itself: Other DNA sequences in the same sample also yield this CDR3. The chain carries TRBV5-1 and TRBJ2-3; TRBD2 matches at 9 bases. V dropped 0 bases and J dropped 0; count of bases not matched to a gene: 2. The CDR3 consists of 16 residues. The germline CDR1 and CDR2 sequences are SGHRS and YFSETQ. The CDR3 is CASSLALAGSTDTQYF. In nucleotides, the CDR3 is TGCGCCAGCAGCTTGGCCCTAGCGGGGAGCACAGATACGCAGTATTTT.

J is TRBJ2-3 and V is TRBV27, with 7 positions matching TRBD1. CDR1 MNHEY and CDR2 SMNVEV come from the germline V gene (reference sequence). This CDR3 has 17 amino acids. V trimming: 6 bases; J trimming: 5 bases; junction bases outside the gene matches: 17. CDR3 sequence reads: CASSSSTGPRWGDTQYF. The CDR3 DNA sequence: TGTGCCAGCAGCTCCTCGACAGGGCCCCGATGGGGAGATACGCAGTATTTT.

In DNA form, the CDR3 reads TGCGCCAGCAGCTTGATAGCGGGGGGTCAAGAGACCCAGTACTTC. It is translated as CASSLIAGGQETQYF. This rearrangement joins TRBV5-1 to TRBJ2-5; 10 bases are a match to TRBD2. Trimming at V came to 1 base and at J to 2 bases, leaving 2 bases not matched to a gene. This CDR3 spans 15 amino acids. Germline CDR1 reads SGHRS; CDR2 reads YFSETQ.